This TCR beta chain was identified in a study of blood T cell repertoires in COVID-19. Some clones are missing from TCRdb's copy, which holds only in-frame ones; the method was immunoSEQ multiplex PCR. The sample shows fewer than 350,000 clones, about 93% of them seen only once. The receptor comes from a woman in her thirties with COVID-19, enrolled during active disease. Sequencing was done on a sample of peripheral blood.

The CDR3 bases are TGTGCCACCAGCAGAGGACTAGCGGGGAGCACAGATACGCAGTATTTT. Its protein is CATSRGLAGSTDTQYF. The rearrangement joins TRBV15 to TRBJ2-3, with 11 bases that match TRBD2. V was clipped by 1 base and J by 0 bases; unmatched bases: 0. Germline CDR1 reads LNHNV; CDR2 reads YYDKDF (reference sequence). This CDR3 region has 16 residues.